Presented here are 16 T cell receptor beta chains from one specimen sequenced in a study of cytomegalovirus exposure and HLA in healthy donors. 60 Vbeta and 13 Jbeta primers were used in PCR. The method was immunoSEQ multiplex PCR; TCRdb's version includes in-frame clones alone and lacks a portion of them. The sample consists of tens of thousands of clones, roughly 76% of them appearing once. The specimen sequenced was PBMCs. The receptors stem from a male donor in good health and CMV-seropositive.

This clone occurred a few times. The CDR3, as DNA: TGTGCCAGCAGCCTGGAGGGGGGGCACACAGATACGCAGTATTTT. It yields the protein CASSLEGGHTDTQYF. The chain links TRBV7-2 to TRBJ2-3, with a weak D call TRBD2 (7 bases). Germline V gene data show CDR1 as SGHTA and CDR2 as FQGNSA. Trimming pared 5 bases from V and 2 bases from J, leaving 14 bases between. The CDR3 is 15 amino acids.

The chain couples TRBV5-1 to TRBJ2-5; no definite D call. Per the germline V gene, CDR1 is SGHRS and CDR2 is YFSETQ. The CDR3 sequence is 14 residues long. Trimming took off 0 bases at V and 7 bases at J, with 13 bases between the two ends. Here the CDR3 reads CASSLAVSSVTQYF. The CDR3 DNA reads TGCGCCAGCAGCTTGGCCGTGTCTTCGGTGACCCAGTACTTC. Full variable domain (outside the CDR3, taken from reference TRBV5-1 and TRBJ2-5): KAGVTQTPRYLIKTRGQQVTLSCSPISGHRSVSWYQQTPGQGLQFLFEYFSETQRNKGNFPGRFSGRQFSNSRSEMNVSTLELGDSALYLCASSLAVSSVTQYFGPGTRLLVL.

The chain carries TRBV5-6 and TRBJ2-1, with D perhaps TRBD2 (6 bases). The CDR3 covers 17 residues. Germline loops: CDR1 SGHDT, CDR2 YYEEEE. V gave up 2 bases and J gave up 4 bases, with 19 bases separating them. CDR3 bases: TGTGCCAGCAGCTTTCTAGCAACCGGGGGTTCTTACAATGAGCAGTTCTTC. Translating gives CASSFLATGGSYNEQFF.

The gene calls are TRBV6-1 and TRBJ2-1, with 7 bases aligning to TRBD2. V lost 2 bases and J lost 6; bases outside the gene matches: 10. Germline V gene sequence: CDR1 MNHNS, CDR2 SASEGT. CDR3 length equals 16 residues. The CDR3 protein is CASSELSAGEVNEQFF. The DNA for the CDR3 is TGTGCCAGCAGTGAACTATCGGCGGGAGAGGTCAATGAGCAGTTCTTC.

This clone has just a few counts. The chain recombines TRBV7-2 with TRBJ1-6; weak D call: TRBD1 (5 bases). V lost 5 bases and J lost 7, with 9 bases in between. This CDR3 contains 13 residues. Germline loops: CDR1 SGHTA, CDR2 FQGNSA. The CDR3 loop is CASSVRQNSPLHF. For the CDR3, the DNA is TGTGCCAGCAGCGTAAGACAGAATTCACCCCTCCACTTT.

The chain combines TRBV7-9 with TRBJ2-7, with D possibly being TRBD2 (6 bases). CDR1 and CDR2 from the germline V gene are SEHNR and FQNEAQ (reference sequence). V lost 4 bases to trimming and J lost 3 bases, with 10 bases between them. The CDR3 has 13 amino acids. CDR3: CASSSPGGYEQYF. The DNA of the CDR3 is TGTGCCAGCAGCTCGCCCGGGGGCTACGAGCAGTACTTC.

CDR3 in DNA: TGTGCCAGCTCACCAGTACCCCAGGGAACGCGATCACCCCTCCACTTT. Protein sequence: CASSPVPQGTRSPLHF. The V call is TRBV18, the J call TRBJ1-6, with a tentative D call TRBD1 (5 bases). The CDR3 contains 16 residues. The V end was cut by 2 bases, the J end by 10 bases, with 18 bases between. Looked up from germline, CDR1 is KGHSH and CDR2 is LQKENI.

The chain recombines TRBV7-6 with TRBJ2-5; 8 bases map to TRBD2. The ends lost 5 bases at V and 6 bases at J; junction bases unmatched: 14. Germline V CDR1 and CDR2: SGHVS, FNYEAQ. The CDR3 is 16 amino acids. This CDR3 is CASSRGGAGGFKTQYF. CDR3 in DNA: TGTGCCAGCAGCAGGGGCGGGGCGGGGGGATTCAAGACCCAGTACTTC.

The rearrangement links TRBV6-5 to TRBJ1-5; no reliable D call. V lost 2 bases and J 0 bases, leaving 11 bases between the germline ends. The CDR3 totals 16 residues. Germline-derived CDR1 and CDR2 are MNHEY and SVGAGI. In DNA form, the CDR3 reads TGTGCCAGCAGTTACACCCGGGAGTTTAGCAATCAGCCCCAGCATTTT. Translation: CASSYTREFSNQPQHF.

The rearrangement links TRBV9 to TRBJ1-1; 7 bases map to TRBD1. With V trimmed by 0 bases and J by 5 bases, 4 bases remained unmatched. CDR1 is SGDLS and CDR2 is YYNGEE in the germline V gene. There are 14 residues in the CDR3. In DNA, the CDR3 is TGTGCCAGCAGCGTAGCAGGGGGGTGGACTGAAGCTTTCTTT. This sequence encodes CASSVAGGWTEAFF.

The chain joins TRBV19 to TRBJ1-4; D gene ambiguous. V lost 2 bases and J lost 2, with 6 bases in between. The CDR3 totals 14 residues. Germline CDR1 LNHDA, CDR2 SQIVND (reference sequence). The CDR3 DNA follows: TGTGCCAGTAGTATATTACGGACTAATGAAAAACTGTTTTTT. Translation gives CASSILRTNEKLFF. The whole variable domain, filled in from reference TRBV19 and TRBJ1-4, reads DGGITQSPKYLFRKEGQNVTLSCEQNLNHDAMYWYRQDPGQGLRLIYYSQIVNDFQKGDIAEGYSVSREKKESFPLTVTSAQKNPTAFYLCASSILRTNEKLFFGSGTQLSVL.

This clone was observed a few times. V gene TRBV9 combines with J gene TRBJ2-2, with 8 bases aligning to TRBD2. V lost 0 bases, J lost 9 bases, and 10 bases stayed unmatched. Germline assignment: CDR1 SGDLS and CDR2 YYNGEE. The CDR3 is 16 residues long. The CDR3 region is CASSVGTSGQSWELFF. Here the CDR3 DNA reads TGTGCCAGCAGCGTAGGCACTAGCGGACAATCGTGGGAGCTGTTTTTT.

The V gene is TRBV7-6, the J gene TRBJ2-7; 7 positions match TRBD2. Trimming cost V 1 base and J 3 bases; bases outside gene matches: 9. CDR3 length equals 16 residues. Per the germline V gene, CDR1 is SGHVS and CDR2 is FNYEAQ. The chain's CDR3 is CASSLVTRGSIYEQYF. CDR3 nucleotide sequence: TGTGCCAGCAGCTTAGTTACTCGCGGGAGCATCTACGAGCAGTACTTC.

The V call is TRBV10-3, the J call TRBJ2-7, with D unclear. The CDR3 spans 13 residues. Germline V gene data show CDR1 as ENHRY and CDR2 as SYGVKD. Deletions cut 7 bases from V and 0 bases from J, with 10 bases between. CDR3 in DNA: TGTGCCATCAAAGAGGATAACTCCTACGAGCAGTACTTC. Its translation: CAIKEDNSYEQYF.

The rearrangement links TRBV27 to TRBJ2-2, with D perhaps matching TRBD2 (5 bases). Deletions cut 3 bases from V and 6 bases from J, with 11 bases between. Germline V CDR1 and CDR2: MNHEY, SMNVEV (reference sequence). This CDR3 spans 14 amino acids. The CDR3 nucleotides are TGTGCCAGCAGTTTCGTCAGGCGGGCCGGGGAGCTGTTTTTT. This encodes CASSFVRRAGELFF.

The genes are TRBV7-8 and TRBJ2-7; D is possibly TRBD1 (6 bases). Germline assignment: CDR1 SGHVS and CDR2 FQNEAQ. V gave up 4 bases and J gave up 2 bases, with 12 bases separating them. The CDR3 is made up of 14 amino acids. This CDR3 is CASSSDDRPYEQYF. CDR3 DNA sequence: TGTGCCAGCAGCTCCGACGACAGGCCCTACGAGCAGTACTTC.